This section outlines one T cell receptor (beta chain) sequence together with its context. The V and J ends lost 1 base and 4 bases respectively, with 4 bases between them. The germline V gene encodes CDR1 SGHNT and CDR2 YENEEA. The CDR3 covers 13 residues. This specimen comes from a study of blood T cell repertoires in COVID-19. Background on the study: T cells, B-cell-depleted T cells, or PBMCs supplied cDNA or gDNA.

Methods used by the authors: Reference gene primers were amplified, and this amplification served to estimate nucleated cell counts. Only in-frame clones appear in the TCRdb table, and some are missing; sequencing was by immunoSEQ multiplex PCR. The DNA was the basis for D and trimming; V, J and clone size are from that table. The sample lists some 100,000 clones, approximately 88% occurring once. This clonotype was sampled from a woman aged 55-69 years with acute or convalescent COVID-19. This chain connects TRBV11-3 to TRBJ1-4; D is undetermined. Input material: peripheral blood. CDR3 loop: CASSLGVNEKLFF. The CDR3 DNA is TGTGCCAGCAGCTTAGGCGTTAATGAAAAACTGTTTTTT.